This TCR beta chain appears in the sequencing data of a study of cytomegalovirus exposure and HLA in healthy donors (dated 2017 in TCRdb). With respect to the entire study: In an earlier analysis of some 550 of the donors, about 270 Gb of sequence data and some 120 million unique TCR beta sequences from 150 million to 200 million T cells were reported. Donor age, sex, ethnicity and CMV serostatus were compiled alongside the repertoire data. A separate validation cohort of roughly 110 different subjects was used in addition to the approximately 610-subject first cohort. High-throughput TCR immunosequencing, statistical association of individual TCRs with disease status, and machine learning were combined to predict cytomegalovirus infection status. Roughly 290 gigabases of sequencing data and approximately 92 million unique TCR sequences made up an early release that covered under 750 HLA-typed donors. A few DR-DQ haplotypes were treated as single units for association and clustering because of strong linkage in the cohort. Every repertoire in the discovery cohort had been generated on one and the same sequencing platform. Across under 500 genotyped donors of the cohort, an average of approximately 240,000 unique TCR beta nucleotide sequences per donor were sequenced, and roughly a sixth of those sequences were non-productive. Of the roughly 390 genotyped donors, roughly 76% were placed in the genetic ancestry cluster associated with self-reported Caucasian donors. A later analysis re-examined previously published TCR beta repertoires from over 500 donors and added high-resolution HLA genotyping to investigate patterns of TCR occurrence. The aim of the study was to test whether cataloging public T cell receptors could identify signatures of past pathogen exposure. The study used immunosequencing to profile the T cell repertoires of 666 subjects and linked those repertoires to cytomegalovirus serostatus. The later analysis used no new phenotypic data to find candidate immune exposures, relying instead on TCR beta sequences and their occurrence across donors. To decide whether each TCR beta V gene segment behaved as functional or pseudogenic, an earlier analysis of some 570 of the donors relied on high-throughput TCR beta sequencing. A later genetic analysis took genome-wide SNP genotypes for about 55% of the 666 donors and used that subset as a discovery cohort. The number of donors typed differed by locus, with about 629-630 for A, B, C, DRB1 and DQB1, roughly 520 for DQA1, over 600 for DPA1, and 450 to 480 for DPB1. Class I and class II HLA loci were covered by the typing at four-digit resolution.

Unmatched junction bases come to 2, with V trimmed by 0 bases and J by 4 bases. The germline V gene yields SGHRS for CDR1 and YFSETQ for CDR2. From cysteine to phenylalanine, the CDR3 is 15 amino acids long. Only the CDR3 region is kept as DNA, spanning 45 bases read in frame from base 1. The cohort consisted of approximately 690 healthy bone marrow donors. All cohort members were sampled while nominally healthy, although unrecorded immune exposures were likely present. The donor was CMV seronegative and was included in the group of several hundred seronegative cohort members. A peripheral blood sample was provided by each donor, and peripheral blood mononuclear cells were used for TCR beta sequencing. The Qiagen DNeasy Blood Extraction Kit was used to extract genomic DNA from the blood cell samples. Paper-wide results and their limitations: When HLA alleles, especially DR and DQ, strongly co-occurred, attributing TCR associations to individual alleles was difficult. The 87-base-pair reads could not distinguish some IMGT-functional V segments, including TRBV6-2 and TRBV6-3, so those segments were excluded. A later analysis associated 16,951 TCR beta sequences with specific HLA alleles at a false discovery rate of 0.05. The classifier was reported to diagnose cytomegalovirus status with high specificity and sensitivity in both the original cohort and the validation cohort. In a later analysis, the rate of TCR association differed among HLA loci, with DRB1 alleles having the most associated TCRs and HLA-C alleles having the fewest. Presence/absence analyses assumed roughly uniform sequencing depth across donors, an assumption that may not hold. HLA typing was unavailable for some donors at each locus, so association tests used only the typed subset. Because counts were too low, roughly 16 rarely observed V segments, including chromosome 9 orphons, were left out of the earlier analysis of a few hundred of the donors. A group of highly shared sequence variants was considered likely to be a technical artifact of the sequencing pipeline. V-gene and J-gene trimming of TCR beta chains was associated with a missense DCLRE1C variant in a later genetic analysis, and the association was replicated in an independent cohort. In a later analysis, several top co-occurrence clusters were reported to appear linked to parvovirus B19, influenza, CMV and Epstein-Barr virus. In a later genetic analysis, fewer N-insertions in productive TCRs were reported among donors in an Asian-associated ancestry cluster than the roughly 700-donor mean. A few of the identified cytomegalovirus-associated TCR beta chains were confirmed in vitro to be specific for cytomegalovirus antigens. The authors suggested that the approach could potentially be generalized to other disease states and immunological phenotypes. A further reported finding was that TCR beta sequences accurately predicted the HLA-A and HLA-B alleles for most subjects in the first cohort. In a later analysis, most CMV-associated TCR beta chains were found to appear HLA-restricted, with HLA associations seemingly driven largely by CMV exposure. In a later analysis, HLA-associated TCR beta chains showed more clonal expansion and lower generation probabilities than non-associated chains that were equally common. In this cohort, only TCR beta chains were sequenced, and detectable features were limited by the absence of alpha or paired-chain data. Linkage disequilibrium might explain the correlated functional status among segregating V segments, but an unknown experimental factor could not be excluded. CMV serostatus was the only immune exposure information available for the cohort. In an earlier analysis of approximately 590 of the donors, most TCR beta V segments appeared in productive rearrangements about 87% or about 30% of the time, broadly matching IMGT annotations. Across donors, most TCR sequences were observed very rarely, whereas some public TCRs were present in many individuals. A total of some 180 TCR beta chains were listed by the study as associated with cytomegalovirus.

With regard to this clone: This receptor's antigen is unknown. One base away there is no much larger clone; base qualities are not given.

Library prep was done by the immunoSEQ multiplex PCR assay. For the multiplex PCR, a mixture combining 60 forward primers for TCR Vbeta segments and 13 reverse primers for TCR Jbeta segments was used. Amplification of the CDR3 region of rearranged TCR beta genes was performed with a multiplex PCR assay on genomic DNA. On the Illumina HiSeq System, the amplified TCR beta libraries were sequenced as 87-base-pair reads. As for the authors' bioinformatics: In a later analysis, some 80 million unique TCR beta chains were counted across the roughly 670 repertoires, and roughly 11 million of these chains were shared by at least two donors. Raw reads were error-corrected and collapsed into unique sequences by a nearest-neighbor algorithm in which closely related sequences were merged to remove PCR and sequencing errors. V, D and J gene segments were assigned by aligning CDR3 sequences to IMGT reference sequences. For a sequence to be retained, at least a six-nucleotide match to both a V gene segment and a J gene segment was required. Rearrangements were classified as productive when the CDR3 lacked stop codons and remained in frame with V and J, and all other rearrangements were classified as non-productive. Following IMGT convention, CDR3 was defined as the stretch from the second conserved V-encoded cysteine to the conserved J-encoded phenylalanine. The earlier analysis of 450 to 750 of the donors excluded any sequence lacking an unambiguous match to a single V gene segment. In an earlier analysis of 587 of the donors, V segments were called functional above 56.7% productive rearrangements and were called segregating when the between-donor standard deviation exceeded 5%. To diagnose cytomegalovirus status from the catalog of TCR beta chain sequences, a statistical classification framework was built. A later analysis assigned V and J genes by comparing TCR nucleotide sequences with IMGT/GENE-DB human TR gene sequences. A later analysis assigned CDR3 sequences and most-parsimonious VDJ recombination scenarios with the TCRdist pipeline. In a later analysis, each TCR beta chain was defined by its CDR3 amino acid sequence together with its V-gene family, and reads lacking a unique V-gene family were excluded. In a later analysis, 450 to 600 highly shared, low-generation-probability nucleotide sequences were removed to address suspected cross-contamination and a sequencing artifact. In a later analysis, a clonal expansion index was calculated for each public chain from normalized within-repertoire ranks of inferred template counts. In a later analysis, generation probabilities were computed with a VDJ recombination model fitted to out-of-frame rearrangements, and the resulting probabilities were checked against IGoR. A later analysis scored TCR-TCR, TCR-HLA and TCR-CMV co-occurrence with hypergeometric tests, applying a repertoire-size bias correction to TCR pairs. In a later analysis, false discovery rates were estimated by permuting HLA or CMV assignments 20 times. In a later analysis, co-occurring TCRs were grouped using DBSCAN, and TCRdist sequence similarity was added for clustering within HLA-allele-positive subsets. Repertoires with fewer than 30,000 or more than 120,000 public chains were left out of co-occurrence clustering, as were about 5 repertoires with anomalous nucleotide sharing. The source is immuneACCESS, and TCRdb retained only in-frame sequences with V and J called. Part of the clones is not carried over; for the studies checked, unresolved V genes explain less than half of this, and the remainder is unexplained. Clonal size and the V and J genes are those of that table, whereas D and trimming came from the DNA. Here the sample has over 100,000 clones; roughly 67% occur a single time. The ten largest clones represent under 9.5% of the sample.

Sequencing was carried out using PBMCs. This sequence uses TRBV5-1 and TRBJ2-3; TRBD2 fits 10 bases in the junction. The sequence came from a middle-aged man in good health and CMV-seronegative. The DNA is as follows: TGCGCCAGCAGCTTGGGGCTAGCGGGGGCAGATACGCAGTATTTT. It codes for CASSLGLAGADTQYF.